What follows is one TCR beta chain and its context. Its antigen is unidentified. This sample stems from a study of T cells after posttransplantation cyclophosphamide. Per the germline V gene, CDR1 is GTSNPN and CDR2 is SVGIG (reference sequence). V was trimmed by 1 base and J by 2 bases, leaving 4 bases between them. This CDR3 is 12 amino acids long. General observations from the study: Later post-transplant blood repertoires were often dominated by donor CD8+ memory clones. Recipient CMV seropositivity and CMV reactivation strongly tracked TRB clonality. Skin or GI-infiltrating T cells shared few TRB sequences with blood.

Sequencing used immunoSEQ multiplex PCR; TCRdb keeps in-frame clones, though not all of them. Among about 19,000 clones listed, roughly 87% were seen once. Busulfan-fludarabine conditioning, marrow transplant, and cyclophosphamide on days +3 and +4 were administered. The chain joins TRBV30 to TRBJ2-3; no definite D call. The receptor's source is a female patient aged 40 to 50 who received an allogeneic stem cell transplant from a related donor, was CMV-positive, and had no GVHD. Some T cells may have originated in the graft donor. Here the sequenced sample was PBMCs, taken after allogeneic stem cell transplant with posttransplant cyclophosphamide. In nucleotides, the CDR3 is TGTGCCTGGAGTGCCTCCACAGATACGCAGTATTTT. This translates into CAWSASTDTQYF.